This T cell receptor (beta chain) was identified in a study of blood T cell repertoires in COVID-19 (dated by TCRdb to about 2020). Regarding the research as a whole: Samples covering the acute and convalescent phases of COVID-19 were provided by collaborators in the United States, Italy and Spain. The material from the prospective study consisted of cDNA or gDNA derived from T cells, B-cell-depleted T cells, or PBMCs. Deeply sampled blood TCRbeta repertoires from subjects exposed to, actively infected with, or recovered from COVID-19 were included in the dataset. The repertoires were made available in a free public database intended to serve as a resource for research on the immune response to SARS-CoV-2. Samples came from the ongoing ImmuneRACE study (first 160 participants) plus 1,254 subjects from 6 global collaborators. A de-identified subject ID, COVID-19 status, age in years and sex were almost always included in the sample metadata. Where available, HLA class I and class II types were taken from metadata supplied by the sample provider and were not determined by assay-based typing. The paper as a whole reports these results and caveats: Clinical and demographic metadata were provided uncurated, with the amount varying by source and participant.

Collaborating institutions collected whole blood in K2EDTA tubes following their own protocols. For TCRbeta analysis, collaborators shipped samples in one of three forms: frozen whole blood, isolated PBMCs, or DNA extracted from either of those sample types. The V end loses 3 bases and the J end loses 5 bases, and a stretch of 23 bases separates them. The CDR1 and CDR2 encoded by the germline V gene are MGHRA and YSYEKL. From its cysteine to its phenylalanine, the CDR3 spans 18 amino acids. This entry keeps only the CDR3 DNA: 54 bases, framed from base 1. The immunoSEQ Assay, a bias-controlled multiplex PCR, was used to amplify TCRbeta CDR3 regions from genomic DNA. The original methods were these. Within the assay, amplification of reference gene primers was used to estimate how many nucleated cells each sample contained. To quantify the absolute abundance of each unique TCRbeta CDR3 rearrangement, sequence reads were collapsed and filtered. For each sample, productive Simpson clonality was calculated as the square root of Simpson's diversity index over productive rearrangements. What TCRdb holds here is the immuneACCESS table cut down to in-frame rearrangements. Part of the clones is not present; checked against another copy, under half of the missing clones reflect an unresolved V gene, and the others are unexplained. V, J and clone size are taken as reported in that table, and D and trimming were inferred from the DNA itself. The sample includes 140,000 to 150,000 clones, with roughly 79% observed a single time. The ten largest clones capture 7% to 10% of the sample.

Comment on this clone: The clone's antigen remains unknown. Base qualities were left out, and no much larger clone turns up one base away.

The sequence links TRBV4-1 to TRBJ1-5, with TRBD1 as a weak D call on 5 bases. The TCR sequence derives from a human donor with acute or convalescent COVID-19. The donor label of this sample is uncertain. The specimen sequenced was peripheral blood. CDR3 sequence: CASSHLQGGGPSYQPQHF. The DNA sequence follows: TGCGCCAGCAGCCACCTCCAGGGCGGTGGGCCCTCGTATCAGCCCCAGCATTTT.